The 27 T cell receptor beta chains given below trace back to one sample, sequenced in a study of OX40 agonist ivuxolimab in advanced cancers. Clones were sequenced by immunoSEQ multiplex PCR, and TCRdb holds only the in-frame ones, with some missing. The profile shows 25,000 to 35,000 clones, 70% to 85% of them singletons. The starting material was CD4+ or CD8+ T cells sorted from blood, obtained in a trial of the OX40 agonist ivuxolimab. These receptors were collected from an adult with an advanced solid tumor such as melanoma, head and neck, liver or kidney cancer.

This clone is medium-sized by share. The J gene is TRBJ2-1, the V gene TRBV9; the match to TRBD2 covers 9 bases. From germline, CDR1 is SGDLS and CDR2 YYNGEE. After removal of 0 bases from V and 10 bases from J, the junction contained 8 bases not matched to a gene. There are 15 residues in the CDR3. The CDR3 loop is CASSVGGLALDEQFF. In DNA, the CDR3 is TGTGCCAGCAGCGTAGGGGGACTAGCCCTAGACGAGCAGTTCTTC. The full variable domain, with the rest looked up from reference TRBV9 and TRBJ2-1, is DSGVTQTPKHLITATGQRVTLRCSPRSGDLSVYWYQQSLDQGLQFLIQYYNGEERAKGNILERFSAQQFPDLHSELNLSSLELGDSALYFCASSVGGLALDEQFFGPGTRLTVL.

This clone has just one count. V usage is TRBV7-3 and J usage is TRBJ2-1, with TRBD2 identical over 9 bases. The V and J ends lost 2 bases and 5 bases, in that order; junction bases with no gene match: 10. This CDR3 is built from 17 residues. Germline-derived CDR1 and CDR2 are SGHTA and FQGTGA. The CDR3 nucleotides read TGTGCCAGCAGCTTAGGGCTAGCGGGGTCACCCCACAATGAGCAGTTCTTC. Translating gives CASSLGLAGSPHNEQFF.

The CDR3 reads CASSSRDRVSYEQYF. In DNA, the CDR3 is TGTGCCAGCAGCTCCCGGGACAGGGTCTCCTACGAGCAGTACTTC. V and J are TRBV7-9 and TRBJ2-7; 9 nucleotides line up with TRBD1. The CDR3 runs 15 residues. Germline CDR1 SEHNR, CDR2 FQNEAQ (reference sequence). With V trimmed by 4 bases and J by 0 bases, 4 bases remained unmatched.

V usage is TRBV5-1 and J usage is TRBJ2-7; no clear D. V lost 0 bases, J lost 3 bases, and 10 bases lay in between. CDR1 is SGHRS, CDR2 YFSETQ, per germline. This CDR3 is built from 14 residues. In nucleotides, the CDR3 is TGCGCCAGCAGCTTGGGAGAGGCCAACTACGAGCAGTACTTC. Translation: CASSLGEANYEQYF.

V gene TRBV5-1 combines with J gene TRBJ1-1, with D maybe TRBD1 (5 bases). The V end was cut by 4 bases, the J end by 1 base, with 17 bases between. Germline assignment: CDR1 SGHRS and CDR2 YFSETQ. CDR3 length: 16 residues. CDR3 protein: CASSAHGWGGNTEAFF. The CDR3 nucleotides read TGCGCCAGCAGCGCCCACGGATGGGGGGGGAACACTGAAGCTTTCTTT.

V and J are TRBV6-1 and TRBJ2-3; D not resolved. Germline V CDR1 and CDR2: MNHNS, SASEGT. The CDR3 runs to 14 residues. The V end lost 6 bases, the J end lost 6 bases, and 16 bases lay between the germline ends. As DNA, the CDR3 is TGTGCCAGCAGGGTCCTCTGGCCGGAGGATACGCAGTATTTT. Protein: CASRVLWPEDTQYF.

The V call is TRBV7-6, the J call TRBJ2-1; 9 nucleotides match TRBD2. With 0 bases clipped from V and 7 bases from J, the junction kept 1 base outside the gene matches. This CDR3 spans 14 amino acids. Germline CDR1 and CDR2: SGHVS and FNYEAQ. CDR3 sequence reads: CASSLARGGNEQFF. The CDR3 region has the DNA TGTGCCAGCAGCTTAGCGCGGGGGGGGAATGAGCAGTTCTTC.

This rearrangement joins TRBV5-8 to TRBJ1-6; no firm D call. V lost 7 bases and J 9 bases, leaving 14 bases between the germline ends. Germline lookup yields CDR1 SGHTS and CDR2 YDEGEE. This CDR3 spans 13 amino acids. The DNA for the CDR3 is TGTGCCAGCCAAGACCCATGGAGTTCACCCCTCCACTTT. It specifies CASQDPWSSPLHF.

The chain links TRBV30 to TRBJ2-1; 8 positions match TRBD1. Germline CDR1 is GTSNPN and CDR2 is SVGIG (reference sequence). V was clipped by 5 bases and J by 4 bases; unmatched bases: 4. This CDR3 region has 13 residues. CDR3 protein: CAWDRGLYNEQFF. The CDR3 DNA reads as TGTGCCTGGGACAGGGGTTTGTACAATGAGCAGTTCTTC.

The chain is built from TRBV5-4 and TRBJ2-7; D might be TRBD1 (5 bases). CDR3 length equals 13 residues. Between the trimmed V and J ends, which lost 3 bases and 6 bases, there was a span of 13 bases. Looked up from germline, CDR1 is SGHNT and CDR2 is YYREEE (reference sequence). The DNA for the CDR3 is TGTGCCAGCAGCTCGTCAGGGATGCGCGAGCAGTACTTC. This gives the protein CASSSSGMREQYF.

The chain links TRBV27 to TRBJ1-4, with 9 bases identical to TRBD1. The V segment lost 3 bases and the J segment 7 bases; nucleotides outside the gene matches: 9. The CDR3 runs to 16 residues. In germline, CDR1 is MNHEY, CDR2 SMNVEV (reference sequence). The CDR3 is CASSFSTGGFGEKLFF. The CDR3 coding sequence is TGTGCCAGCAGTTTTAGCACAGGGGGCTTTGGTGAAAAACTGTTTTTT.

To note about this clone: Different DNA sequences within this sample yield the same CDR3. This sequence joins TRBV4-3 and TRBJ2-7; perhaps TRBD1 as D (5 bases). Germline V gene data show CDR1 as LGHNA and CDR2 as YSLEER. With 0 bases removed from V and 2 bases from J, the gap between germline ends came to 5 bases. The CDR3 extends over 13 amino acids. DNA for the CDR3: TGCGCCAGCAGCCAAGACAGGGCCTACGAGCAGTACTTC. It translates to CASSQDRAYEQYF.

DNA for the CDR3: TGTGCCAGCGGTATAATCCCCGGGGAGCTGTTTTTT. Residues: CASGIIPGELFF. The gene calls are TRBV28 and TRBJ2-2; D not certain. The V and J ends lost 8 bases and 6 bases respectively, with 10 bases between them. Germline loops: CDR1 MDHEN, CDR2 SYDVKM. This CDR3 spans 12 amino acids.

This chain uses TRBV4-2 with TRBJ2-2, with D hard to call. Germline V gene data show CDR1 as LGHNA and CDR2 as YNFKEQ. Trimming removed 2 bases from V and 7 bases from J, with 5 bases in between. The CDR3 sequence is 12 residues long. The CDR3 nucleotides are TGTGCCAGCAGCCAATTCAACGGGGAGCTGTTTTTT. This gives the protein CASSQFNGELFF.

The chain links TRBV6-1 to TRBJ1-3; possibly TRBD1 for D (5 bases). The CDR3 is 18 residues long. CDR1 and CDR2 (germline): MNHNS, SASEGT. Trimming shortened V by 4 bases and J by 0 bases, and 19 bases separated the two germline ends. The CDR3 loop reads CASSAGGYSFLSGNTIYF. The CDR3 DNA follows: TGTGCCAGCAGTGCCGGGGGGTACAGTTTCCTCTCTGGAAACACCATATATTTT.

This clone was recorded only once. CDR3 sequence reads: CASSDTYRGVGNTIYF. CDR3 DNA: TGTGCCAGCAGTGATACATACAGGGGCGTAGGAAACACCATATATTTT. The chain couples TRBV28 to TRBJ1-3, with TRBD1 matching 7 bases. J gave up 4 bases and V 5 bases, and 11 bases lay outside the gene matches. Germline V CDR1 and CDR2: MDHEN, SYDVKM. The CDR3 runs to 16 residues.

This clone was seen a single time. The rearrangement links TRBV6-5 to TRBJ1-1; D gene unclear. The CDR3 extends over 15 amino acids. Trimming removed 0 bases at V and 4 bases at J, with 12 bases between. CDR1 and CDR2 from the germline V gene are MNHEY and SVGAGI. The CDR3 region has the DNA TGTGCCAGCAGTTACTCGATCGGCGGGGTCACTGAAGCTTTCTTT. Protein sequence: CASSYSIGGVTEAFF.

V gene TRBV6-5 combines with J gene TRBJ2-2; 7 nucleotides match TRBD1. J gave up 1 base and V 6 bases, and 2 bases lay outside the gene matches. The germline V gene encodes CDR1 MNHEY and CDR2 SVGAGI. The CDR3 covers 14 residues. CDR3 sequence (DNA): TGTGCCAGCAGCGGGGACAGGAACACCGGGGAGCTGTTTTTT. Translation: CASSGDRNTGELFF.

The CDR3 DNA reads as TGTGCCACCAGCAGAGACAGGTCCGTTAGAGGGGAGACCCAGTACTTC. Translating it yields CATSRDRSVRGETQYF. J is TRBJ2-5 and V is TRBV15, with D possibly TRBD2 on 5 matching bases. Trimming shortened V by 0 bases and J by 5 bases, and 16 bases separated the two germline ends. The CDR3 loop spans 16 amino acids. The germline V gene encodes CDR1 LNHNV and CDR2 YYDKDF (reference sequence).

J is TRBJ1-2 and V is TRBV9, with D possibly being TRBD1 (5 bases). Trimming pared 0 bases from V and 2 bases from J, leaving 11 bases between. The CDR3 sequence is 15 residues long. CDR1 is SGDLS and CDR2 is YYNGEE in the germline V gene. Here the CDR3 DNA reads TGTGCCAGCAGCGTAGTAGACAGTCGGAACTATGGCTACACCTTC. This codes for CASSVVDSRNYGYTF. Drawing the rest from reference TRBV9 and TRBJ1-2, the complete variable domain is DSGVTQTPKHLITATGQRVTLRCSPRSGDLSVYWYQQSLDQGLQFLIQYYNGEERAKGNILERFSAQQFPDLHSELNLSSLELGDSALYFCASSVVDSRNYGYTFGSGTRLTVV.

To note about this clone: The sample carries other DNA sequences with the same CDR3. The chain has TRBV28 and TRBJ1-1, with 10 bases lining up with TRBD1. The CDR3 contains 14 residues. Germline values: CDR1 MDHEN, CDR2 SYDVKM. Losses at the gene ends were 6 bases for V and 2 bases for J; bases not matched to a gene: 3. The CDR3 DNA follows: TGTGCCAGCAGCTTGACAGGGGGCAACACTGAAGCTTTCTTT. Translating it yields CASSLTGGNTEAFF.

This clone came up once. CDR3 sequence (DNA): TGTGCCAGCAGCGATACGCACAGGGCTAATTCACCCCTCCACTTT. Protein product: CASSDTHRANSPLHF. This sequence joins TRBV9 and TRBJ1-6; tentatively, D is TRBD1 (6 bases). Deletions cut 3 bases from V and 6 bases from J, with 13 bases between. The CDR3 runs to 15 residues. The germline gives CDR1 SGDLS, CDR2 YYNGEE.

The chain couples TRBV6-6 to TRBJ2-2; D unclear. The CDR3 contains 15 residues. Germline V gene data show CDR1 as MNHNY and CDR2 as SVGAGI (reference sequence). V was trimmed by 4 bases and J by 7 bases, leaving 16 bases between them. As DNA, the CDR3 is TGTGCCAGCAGTTCCGGCGCCCTCACGGGCGGGGAGCTGTTTTTT. As protein: CASSSGALTGGELFF.

This rearrangement joins TRBV28 to TRBJ2-3; D remains ambiguous. Germline V lookup: CDR1 MDHEN, CDR2 SYDVKM. The V end lost 3 bases, the J end lost 8 bases, and 9 bases lay between the germline ends. CDR3 length: 12 amino acids. DNA for the CDR3: TGTGCCAGCAGTTTCGGGTTAGGTACGCAGTATTTT. Protein sequence: CASSFGLGTQYF.

This clone was observed a few times. The chain links TRBV6-5 to TRBJ2-7; TRBD2 might be the D (5 bases). The CDR3 spans 15 residues. V lost 5 bases to trimming and J lost 4 bases, with 18 bases between them. CDR1 and CDR2 (germline): MNHEY, SVGAGI. DNA of the CDR3: TGTGCCAGCAGTCCACCACTAGATTCATCATACGAGCAGTACTTC. Encoded protein: CASSPPLDSSYEQYF.

The V call is TRBV6-5, the J call TRBJ1-1; D gene uncertain. Per germline, CDR1 MNHEY and CDR2 SVGAGI. The length of the CDR3 is 11 residues. Trimming removed 8 bases from V and 2 bases from J, with 6 bases in between. Here the CDR3 reads CASRPNTEAFF. In DNA, the CDR3 is TGTGCCAGCCGCCCTAACACTGAAGCTTTCTTT.

V is TRBV28 and J is TRBJ1-5, with 8 bases fitting TRBD1. Germline V gives CDR1 MDHEN, CDR2 SYDVKM. This CDR3 region has 15 residues. V trimming: 5 bases; J trimming: 5 bases; junction bases outside the gene matches: 8. The CDR3 sequence: CASSGPTGVYQPQHF. As DNA, the CDR3 is TGTGCCAGCAGTGGCCCGACAGGGGTATATCAGCCCCAGCATTTT.